This T cell receptor beta chain is from a study of shared clonotypes between healthy human individuals (dated by TCRdb to the early 2020s). General notes on the study: The cohort included a few men and a couple of women between 18 and 49 years of age. Per donor, three plates each were used for CD4 naive and CD4 memory, two for CD8 naive, and one for CD8 memory. To estimate repertoire size and how much clonotypes are shared between individuals, the study performed deep sequencing of blood TCR repertoires from roughly five healthy adults. To increase sequencing depth and limit assay-specific biases, TCR repertoire library preparation and sequencing were carried out by different laboratories using diverse techniques. Between about 0.85 and 9.5 billion PBMCs per donor were obtained by leukapheresis.

This clone appeared a single time. The antigen this receptor binds is unknown. No base qualities exist here, and no much larger clone lies one base off it. TCR CDR3 regions were amplified from genomic DNA by multiplex PCR using the deep immunoSEQ assay. Extracted genomic DNA from each cell subset was distributed evenly across all wells of several immunoSEQ 96-well plates, and each plate was treated as a replicate. For sorted subsets, each replicate PCR was loaded with 200 to 250 ng genomic DNA, equivalent to approximately 27,000 T cell genomes. Purified libraries were measured with a Qubit 3.0 fluorometer, size-checked on a Bioanalyzer 2100, and measured again with the KAPA Library Quantification kit. Every immunoSEQ 96-well plate was sequenced on a separate single-read 150-cycle Illumina NextSeq 550 flow cell. The original pipeline was this. Because only junctional sequences without quality scores were contained in the immunoSEQ output, filtering matching that applied to full-length reads could not be performed. To assign V/J genes and CDR3, sequences were annotated against IMGT germline references using PyIR, a Python wrapper for IgBLAST v1.9. Reads were filtered out if the reads had weak V/J assignments (E-value above 1e-6), no CDR3, stop codons, out-of-frame junctions, or ambiguous translated residues. V3J clonotypes were defined as sequences sharing an identical inferred V gene, J gene, and CDR3 amino acid sequence. The percentage overlap between two repertoires was calculated by dividing the number of shared unique clonotypes by the size of the smaller repertoire. RTK rarefaction, the Chao1 estimator, and Recon v2.1 estimates of unobserved clonotypes were used to assess repertoire richness. For all TCRbeta clonotypes obtained by the gDNA method from a handful of donors, generation probabilities were computed with OLGA. The clones in this table, taken by TCRdb from immuneACCESS, are in-frame only. Not every clone is retained; where verified, under half of the shortfall comes from an unresolved V gene, and the cause of the rest is unknown. V and J calls plus clone size are reproduced from that table; the DNA served to infer D and trimming. This sample comprises more than 2 million clones, roughly 93% of them detected only once. The top ten clonotypes cover over 1.5% of the sample.

For the CD8 naive samples, CD45RO-negative cells were positively selected for CCR7, yielding a CD45RA+CCR7+ population from which TemRA cells were excluded. Healthy HIV-negative adults with no recently reported acute infections or vaccinations were included as donors. Every donor was a Caucasian adult residing in Nashville, Tennessee, USA. Blood was obtained by leukapheresis, after which PBMCs were separated by Ficoll-Histopaque density gradient centrifugation and cryopreserved in liquid nitrogen vapor phase. Purity and quantity of every magnetically sorted T cell population were checked by analytical flow cytometry. Genomic DNA was isolated from each sorted fraction and quantified by UV absorbance on a Nanodrop 2000c. What the authors observed across the whole study: When several donors were compared, the shared fraction of clonotypes was about 5.5% for naive CD4, about 4% for naive CD8, 2.3% for memory CD4, and 0.35% to 0.4% for memory CD8. Because the study included only a small number of donors, the genetic and exposure-history diversity represented was limited. Naive subsets generally had larger estimated clonotype richness than memory subsets did. Incomplete sequencing was indicated by rarefaction of sorted-subset datasets, despite the large sequencing depth. Pairwise subsampling indicated that sequencing depth was expected to affect the degree of clonotype sharing among donors. Sampling was restricted to blood, and TCR repertoires in tissue are likely to differ from TCR repertoires in blood. Clonotypes shared by all four sorted-subset donors showed higher generation probabilities than non-shared clonotypes.

Including cysteine and phenylalanine, the CDR3 has 15 amino acids. Only the CDR3 portion is preserved as DNA: 45 bases, with reading frame beginning at the first base. Germline trimming: 5 bases from V, 5 bases from J; junction bases outside gene matches: 9. CDR1 and CDR2, looked up from the germline V gene (reference sequence), are LNHDA and SQIVND. The specimen was naive CD8+ T cells from PBMCs. Interpreted using the paper, the cell subset or site label stands for: CD45RA+CCR7+. The rearrangement joined TRBV19 to TRBJ2-1, with TRBD2 identical over 7 junction bases. This sequence was found in a man aged 18 to 30 in good health. Some clones in this sample may be carry-over from other donors' samples. The CDR3: CASSPRLAENNEQFF. The nucleotide sequence is TGTGCCAGTAGTCCCCGACTAGCCGAGAACAATGAGCAGTTCTTC. Beyond the CDR3, the reference TRBV19 and TRBJ2-1 genes provide the residues; the full variable domain reads: DGGITQSPKYLFRKEGQNVTLSCEQNLNHDAMYWYRQDPGQGLRLIYYSQIVNDFQKGDIAEGYSVSREKKESFPLTVTSAQKNPTAFYLCASSPRLAENNEQFFGPGTRLTVL.